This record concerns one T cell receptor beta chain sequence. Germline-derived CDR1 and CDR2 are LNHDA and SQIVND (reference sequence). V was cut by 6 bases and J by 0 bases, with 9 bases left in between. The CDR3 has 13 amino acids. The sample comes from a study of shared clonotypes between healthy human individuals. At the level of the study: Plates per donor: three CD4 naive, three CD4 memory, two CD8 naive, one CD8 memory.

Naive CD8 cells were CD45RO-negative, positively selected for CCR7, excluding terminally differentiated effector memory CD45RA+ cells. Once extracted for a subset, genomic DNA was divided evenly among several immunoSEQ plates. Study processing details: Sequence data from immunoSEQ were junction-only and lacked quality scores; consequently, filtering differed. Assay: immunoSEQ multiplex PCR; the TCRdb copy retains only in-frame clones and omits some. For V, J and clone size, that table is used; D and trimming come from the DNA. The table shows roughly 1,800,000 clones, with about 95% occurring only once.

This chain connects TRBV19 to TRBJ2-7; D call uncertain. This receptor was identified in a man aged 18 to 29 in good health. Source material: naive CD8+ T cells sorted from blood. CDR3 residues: CASSLKSSYEQYF. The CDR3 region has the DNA TGTGCCAGTAGCCTTAAAAGCTCCTACGAGCAGTACTTC.